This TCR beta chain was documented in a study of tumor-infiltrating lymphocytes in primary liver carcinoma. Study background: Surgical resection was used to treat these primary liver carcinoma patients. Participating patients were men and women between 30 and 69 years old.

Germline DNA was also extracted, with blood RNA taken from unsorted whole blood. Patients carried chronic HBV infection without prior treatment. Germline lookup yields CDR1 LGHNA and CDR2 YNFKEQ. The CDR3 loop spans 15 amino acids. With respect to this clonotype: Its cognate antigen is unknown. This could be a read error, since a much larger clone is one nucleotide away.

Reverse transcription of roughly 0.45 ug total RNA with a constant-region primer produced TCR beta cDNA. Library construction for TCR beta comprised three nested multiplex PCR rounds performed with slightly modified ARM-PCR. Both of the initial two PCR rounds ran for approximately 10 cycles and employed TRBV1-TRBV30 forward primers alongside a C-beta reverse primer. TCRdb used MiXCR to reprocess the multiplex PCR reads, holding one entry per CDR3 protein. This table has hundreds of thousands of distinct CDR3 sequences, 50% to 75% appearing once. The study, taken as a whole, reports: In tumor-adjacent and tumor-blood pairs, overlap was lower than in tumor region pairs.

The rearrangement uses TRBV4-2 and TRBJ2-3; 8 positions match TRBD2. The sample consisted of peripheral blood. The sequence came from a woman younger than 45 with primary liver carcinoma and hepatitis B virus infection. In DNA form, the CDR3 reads TGTGTCAGCAGCCAAGAGGCGGGAGGAACAGATACGCAGTATTTT. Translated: CVSSQEAGGTDTQYF.